This T cell receptor beta chain was identified in a study of cytomegalovirus exposure and HLA in healthy donors listed by TCRdb under 2017. For the wider study: According to an earlier analysis of several hundred of the donors, 150 million to 200 million T cells yielded 90 million to 130 million unique TCR beta sequences and 276 Gb of sequence data. An early release covering around 630 HLA-typed donors comprised about 300 gigabases of sequencing data and roughly 85 million unique TCR sequences. Of the roughly 430 genotyped donors, approximately 82% fell in the genetic ancestry cluster associated with self-reported Caucasian donors. The aim of the study was to test whether cataloging public T cell receptors could identify signatures of past pathogen exposure. The study profiled the T cell repertoires of 500 to 800 subjects by immunosequencing and related them to cytomegalovirus serostatus. Along with the approximately 650-subject first cohort, a separate validation cohort of about 110 different subjects was used. To predict cytomegalovirus infection status, the study brought together high-throughput TCR immunosequencing, statistical association of individual TCRs with disease status, and machine learning. To study patterns of TCR occurrence, a later analysis re-analyzed previously published TCR beta repertoires from 550 to 800 donors and added high-resolution HLA genotyping. The later analysis used no new phenotypic data to find candidate immune exposures, relying instead on TCR beta sequences and their occurrence across donors. To decide whether each TCR beta V gene segment behaved as functional or pseudogenic, an earlier analysis of nearly 600 of the donors relied on high-throughput TCR beta sequencing. Donor age, sex, ethnicity and CMV serostatus were compiled alongside the repertoire data. A later genetic analysis used genome-wide SNP genotypes for about 55% of the 666 donors, treating that subset as a discovery cohort. All discovery cohort repertoires had been generated on a single sequencing platform. HLA typing covered class I and class II loci at four-digit resolution. Typing coverage varied by locus: about 620-640 donors for A, B, C, DRB1 and DQB1; approximately 560 for DQA1; around 610 for DPA1; roughly 450 for DPB1. Roughly 5 DR-DQ haplotypes were handled as single units for association and clustering, since linkage in the cohort was strong. Across some 400 genotyped donors of the cohort, an average of about 240,000 unique TCR beta nucleotide sequences per donor were sequenced, and 15% to 20% of those sequences were non-productive.

Study-wide findings and limitations: According to a later analysis, TCR association rates differed among HLA loci, with DRB1 alleles showing the most associated TCRs and HLA-C alleles showing the fewest. The presence/absence analyses assumed that sequencing depth was roughly uniform across donors, and that assumption may not be true. According to a later analysis, most CMV-associated TCR beta chains appeared to be HLA-restricted, and the HLA associations seemed to be driven largely by CMV exposure. The earlier analysis of fewer than 750 of the donors excluded about 16 rarely observed V segments, including chromosome 9 orphons, because counts were too low. Three of the identified cytomegalovirus-associated TCR beta chains were confirmed in vitro to be specific for cytomegalovirus antigens. The study gave a list of 150 to 200 TCR beta chains associated with cytomegalovirus. Correlated functional status among segregating V segments might reflect linkage disequilibrium, but an unknown experimental factor could not be ruled out. In this cohort, only TCR beta chains were sequenced, and detectable features were limited by the absence of alpha or paired-chain data. The authors suggested that the approach could potentially be generalized to other disease states and immunological phenotypes. CMV serostatus was the only immune exposure information available for the cohort. An association between a missense DCLRE1C variant and V-gene and J-gene trimming of TCR beta chains was found in a later genetic analysis and replicated in an independent cohort. Because HLA typing was missing for some donors at each locus, association tests included only the typed subset. Broadly in line with IMGT annotations, most TCR beta V segments showed up in productive rearrangements about 90% or about 30% of the time in an earlier analysis of approximately 640 of the donors. In a later analysis, HLA-associated TCR beta chains showed more clonal expansion and lower generation probabilities than non-associated chains that were equally common. In both the original and validation cohorts, the classifier was reported to diagnose cytomegalovirus status with high specificity and sensitivity. In a later analysis, several top co-occurrence clusters were reported to appear linked to parvovirus B19, influenza, CMV and Epstein-Barr virus. In a later analysis, some 18,000 TCR beta sequences were associated with specific HLA alleles at a false discovery rate of 0.05. A further reported finding was that TCR beta sequences accurately predicted the HLA-A and HLA-B alleles for most subjects in the first cohort. A cluster of highly shared sequence variants was judged likely to be a technical artifact of the sequencing pipeline. Compared with the roughly 700-donor mean, donors in an Asian-associated ancestry cluster had fewer N-insertions in productive TCRs, according to a later genetic analysis. Across donors, most TCR sequences were observed very rarely, whereas some public TCRs were present in many individuals. When HLA alleles, especially DR and DQ, strongly co-occurred, TCR associations were difficult to assign to individual alleles.

Library generation was performed with the immunoSEQ multiplex PCR assay. For the multiplex PCR, a mixture combining 60 forward primers for TCR Vbeta segments and 13 reverse primers for TCR Jbeta segments was used. The CDR3 region of rearranged TCR beta genes was amplified from genomic DNA with a multiplex PCR assay. Amplified TCR beta libraries were sequenced as 87-base-pair reads on the Illumina HiSeq System. Processing in the source paper ran as follows. In a later analysis, tens of millions of unique TCR beta chains were counted across the roughly 670 repertoires, and approximately 9.9 million of these chains were shared by at least two donors. A nearest-neighbor algorithm error-corrected the raw reads and collapsed the reads into unique sequences, merging closely related sequences to remove PCR and sequencing errors. CDR3 sequences were aligned to IMGT reference sequences to assign V, D and J gene segments. For a sequence to be retained, a match of at least six nucleotides to both a V gene segment and a J gene segment was required. A rearrangement was called productive if the CDR3 had no stop codons and remained in frame with V and J, and every other rearrangement was called non-productive. CDR3 was defined by IMGT convention, running from the second conserved V-encoded cysteine to the conserved J-encoded phenylalanine. The earlier analysis of some 600 of the donors excluded sequences that lacked an unambiguous match to a single V gene segment. An earlier analysis of several hundred of the donors classified V segments as functional when productive rearrangements were above 56.7% and as segregating when the standard deviation between donors was above 5%. A statistical classification framework was built for diagnosing cytomegalovirus status from the catalog of TCR beta chain sequences. A later analysis assigned V and J genes by comparing TCR nucleotide sequences with IMGT/GENE-DB human TR gene sequences. A later analysis assigned CDR3 sequences and most-parsimonious VDJ recombination scenarios with the TCRdist pipeline. In a later analysis, every TCR beta chain was defined by the combination of its CDR3 amino acid sequence and its V-gene family, and reads without a unique V-gene family were dropped. As a way to deal with suspected cross-contamination and a sequencing artifact, a later analysis dropped hundreds of nucleotide sequences that were highly shared and had low generation probability. For each public chain, a later analysis derived a clonal expansion index from normalized ranks of inferred template counts within each repertoire. In a later analysis, generation probabilities were computed with a VDJ recombination model fitted to out-of-frame rearrangements, and the resulting probabilities were checked against IGoR. Hypergeometric tests were used in a later analysis to score TCR-TCR, TCR-HLA and TCR-CMV co-occurrence, with a repertoire-size bias correction applied to the TCR pairs. A later analysis estimated false discovery rates by permuting HLA or CMV assignments 20 times. In a later analysis, co-occurring TCRs were grouped using DBSCAN, and TCRdist sequence similarity was added for clustering within HLA-allele-positive subsets. Co-occurrence clustering excluded repertoires with fewer than 30,000 or more than 120,000 public chains, plus five with anomalous nucleotide sharing. In TCRdb, the immuneACCESS table is reduced to in-frame sequences with V and J assigned. These tables do not hold every clone; where another copy was compared, an unresolved V gene accounts for under half, and the others remain unexplained. The D gene and trimming were derived from the DNA, and the V and J assignments and clone size from that table. The sample contains 120,000 to 150,000 clones, roughly 80% of them found a single time. The ten most abundant clones make up 6.5% to 8% of the sample.

Details on this clone: Its antigen is still unknown. No per-base quality is available; no much larger clone lies one base away.

In total, roughly 670 healthy bone marrow donors made up the cohort. Cohort members were all nominally healthy when sampled, although unrecorded immune exposures were likely present. The donor tested CMV seropositive and was one of the 289 seropositive cohort members. Every donor gave a peripheral blood sample, and the peripheral blood mononuclear cells from that sample were used for TCR beta sequencing. The Qiagen DNeasy Blood Extraction Kit was used to extract genomic DNA from the blood cell samples. Material: PBMCs. This receptor was identified in a woman aged 35 to 49 in good health and CMV-seropositive.

The CDR3 has the sequence CASSEFAGGLFPSYNEQFF. The DNA sequence is as follows: TGTGCCAGCAGTGAATTTGCGGGGGGCCTCTTTCCGTCCTACAATGAGCAGTTCTTC. The chain employs TRBV2 and TRBJ2-1, with TRBD2 matching 8 junction bases. The CDR1 and CDR2 encoded by the germline V gene are SNHLY and FYNNEI. Trimmed from V: 2 bases; trimmed from J: 1 base; junction bases lacking a gene match: 13. The CDR3 numbers 19 residues from cysteine through phenylalanine. Only CDR3 DNA remains: 57 bases, in frame from the first base.